A single sample is the source of the 12 T cell receptor beta chains below, sequenced in a study of cytomegalovirus exposure and HLA in healthy donors (dated by TCRdb to 2016 to 2017). Library construction relied on the immunoSEQ multiplex PCR assay. For the multiplex PCR, a mixture combining 60 forward primers for TCR Vbeta segments and 13 reverse primers for TCR Jbeta segments was used. In TCRdb, the immuneACCESS table is reduced to in-frame sequences with V and J assigned. These tables do not hold every clone; where another copy was compared, an unresolved V gene accounts for under half, and the others remain unexplained. Present in this sample are some 160,000 clones, around 82% of which were seen just once. Over 2% of the sample lies in the top ten. The sample taken for sequencing was PBMCs. The receptors were sampled from a man aged 55 to 70 in good health and CMV-seronegative.

V usage is TRBV21-1 and J usage is TRBJ1-1; the table's D call, TRBD1, has no DNA check behind it. TRBV21-1 is a pseudogene. CDR3 size: 17 residues. The CDR3 loop is CASSKDRGWVRDTEAFF. The CDR3 nucleotides are TGTGCCAGCAGCAAGGACAGGGGATGGGTTAGGGACACTGAAGCTTTCTTT.

This sequence joins TRBV7-2 and TRBJ2-5, with D tentatively TRBD2 (5 bases). The V gene lost 2 bases and the J gene lost 1 base, with 11 bases spanning the gap. There are 15 residues in the CDR3. The germline CDR1 and CDR2 sequences are SGHTA and FQGNSA. CDR3 DNA sequence: TGTGCCAGCAGCTTAAGGACTGATATCCAAGAGACCCAGTACTTC. It yields the protein CASSLRTDIQETQYF.

The rearrangement joins TRBV6-7 to TRBJ2-7; 10 bases fit TRBD2. TRBV6-7 is designated an ORF whose function remains uncertain. The CDR3 spans 18 residues. With V trimmed by 4 bases and J by 6 bases, 18 bases remained unmatched. In DNA form, the CDR3 reads TGTGCCAGCAGTTCCCCTAGCGGGAGTTGTGGGGGTCTCGGCGAGCAGTACTTC. Translating gives CASSSPSGSCGGLGEQYF.

This sequence joins TRBV11-2 and TRBJ1-1; D remains unclear. Looked up from germline, CDR1 is SGHAT and CDR2 is FQNNGV. The CDR3 has 15 residues. V shed 5 bases and J shed 5 bases, with 18 bases lying between them. The CDR3 is CASSPTIVLETEAFF. CDR3 nucleotides: TGTGCCAGCAGCCCTACCATCGTCCTGGAGACTGAAGCTTTCTTT.

The chain joins TRBV7-6 to TRBJ2-7, with 7 bases aligning to TRBD1. There are 16 residues in the CDR3. Trimming cost V 5 bases and J 4 bases; bases outside gene matches: 14. Germline V gene data show CDR1 as SGHVS and CDR2 as FNYEAQ. CDR3 loop: CASSPRPGTEAYEQYF. The CDR3 DNA follows: TGTGCCAGCAGCCCCCGCCCCGGGACAGAGGCTTACGAGCAGTACTTC. Full variable domain (outside the CDR3, taken from reference TRBV7-6 and TRBJ2-7): GAGVSQSPRYKVTKRGQDVALRCDPISGHVSLYWYRQALGQGPEFLTYFNYEAQQDKSGLPNDRFSAERPEGSISTLTIQRTEQRDSAMYRCASSPRPGTEAYEQYFGPGTRLTVT.

This rearrangement joins TRBV4-3 to TRBJ2-1, with TRBD2 as a possible D gene (6 bases). Germline-derived CDR1 and CDR2 are LGHNA and YSLEER. The CDR3 has 16 amino acids. Trimming removed 0 bases from V and 0 bases from J, with 9 bases in between. The CDR3, as DNA: TGCGCCAGCAGCCAAGATATCGGGAGCTCCTACAATGAGCAGTTCTTC. Protein: CASSQDIGSSYNEQFF.

This chain uses TRBV25-1 with TRBJ1-2; possibly TRBD1 for D (5 bases). CDR3 length: 13 amino acids. V gave up 8 bases and J gave up 1 base, with 11 bases separating them. Germline-derived CDR1 and CDR2 are MGHDK and SYGVNS. Here the CDR3 reads CASAGINNYGYTF. DNA for the CDR3: TGTGCCAGCGCAGGGATTAATAACTATGGCTACACCTTC.

The chain uses TRBV10-3 and TRBJ2-2; weak D call: TRBD1 (6 bases). This CDR3 has 15 residues. Germline CDR1 and CDR2: ENHRY and SYGVKD. V lost 3 bases to trimming and J lost 2 bases, with 10 bases between them. The CDR3 protein is CAISDTGSNTGELFF. CDR3 coding DNA: TGTGCCATCAGTGACACAGGGAGTAACACCGGGGAGCTGTTTTTT.

The genes are TRBV30 and TRBJ1-1; 9 nucleotides align to TRBD1. The trim removed 1 base at V and 6 bases at J, leaving 12 bases unmatched. Germline lookup yields CDR1 GTSNPN and CDR2 SVGIG (reference sequence). The CDR3 totals 16 residues. As DNA, the CDR3 is TGTGCCTGGAGTGACGGGGGGGGACAGGGCGACCCTGAAGCTTTCTTT. Translation: CAWSDGGGQGDPEAFF.

Of note for this clone: This CDR3 fails to terminate in the conserved phenylalanine or tryptophan, so it likely reflects a read error. The rearrangement links TRBV6-6 to TRBJ1-2; D not resolved. Germline-derived CDR1 and CDR2 are MNHNY and SVGAGI (reference sequence). The CDR3 spans 14 residues. V lost 10 bases to trimming and J lost 1 base, with 16 bases between them. This CDR3 is CATRGNAFNYGYTS. The CDR3 bases are TGTGCCACCCGAGGAAATGCGTTTAACTATGGCTACACCTCC.

The chain couples TRBV19 to TRBJ2-2, with TRBD2 matching over 7 bases. V lost 6 bases, J lost 5 bases, and 12 bases stayed unmatched. The CDR3 runs 16 residues. Looked up from germline, CDR1 is LNHDA and CDR2 is SQIVND (reference sequence). The CDR3 here is CASSPLGGRRTGELFF. The CDR3 bases are TGTGCCAGTAGCCCGCTCGGGGGGAGGAGAACCGGGGAGCTGTTTTTT.

The rearrangement uses TRBV2 and TRBJ2-5; 9 nucleotides agree with TRBD2. V was clipped by 6 bases and J by 1 base; unmatched bases: 9. The CDR3 totals 16 residues. Germline assignment: CDR1 SNHLY and CDR2 FYNNEI. The chain's CDR3 is CASSAVSGGPQETQYF. Here the CDR3 DNA reads TGTGCCAGCAGCGCCGTCAGCGGGGGGCCCCAAGAGACCCAGTACTTC.